A single sample is the source of the 16 T cell receptor beta chains below, sequenced in a study of T cells in Graves' hyperthyroidism and ophthalmopathy. Researchers took RNA transcripts and amplified the TCR beta CDR3 regions from them. HTBI primers were the set used in a first-round RT-PCR of the TCR CDR3. TCRdb ran MiXCR on the multiplex PCR reads and lists one entry per CDR3 protein. The sample includes roughly 420,000 distinct CDR3 sequences, 15% to 19% of them seen just once. Sequencing was carried out using blood. The origin of the receptors is a woman aged 18-30 years with Graves' hyperthyroidism.

There are many counts of this clonotype. The V and J genes are TRBV18 and TRBJ1-6; D uncertain. Deletions cut 2 bases from V and 10 bases from J, with 9 bases between. Germline V gene lookup returns CDR1 KGHSH and CDR2 LQKENI. CDR3 size: 13 residues. CDR3 nucleotides: TGTGCCAGCTCACCAGAAATTGACTCACCCCTCCACTTT. This encodes CASSPEIDSPLHF.

This clonotype appeared a few times. This sequence joins TRBV5-6 and TRBJ2-7; D uncertain. Between the trimmed V and J ends, which lost 9 bases and 1 base, there was a span of 14 bases. The CDR3 loop spans 13 amino acids. The germline V gene has CDR1 SGHDT and CDR2 YYEEEE. The DNA for the CDR3 is TGTGCCACCTCTGTCGGGCATTCCTACGAGCAGTACTTC. Protein sequence: CATSVGHSYEQYF.

The chain links TRBV6-1 to TRBJ1-1, with TRBD1 as a possible D gene (6 bases). Germline V gene lookup returns CDR1 MNHNS and CDR2 SASEGT. V was cut by 0 bases and J by 0 bases, with 8 bases left in between. The CDR3 runs to 15 residues. The CDR3 loop is CASSEAGGLNTEAFF. In DNA form, the CDR3 reads TGTGCCAGCAGTGAAGCGGGGGGCTTGAACACTGAAGCTTTCTTT.

The table lists this clonotype with many counts. The J gene is TRBJ1-4, the V gene TRBV28; 9 bases align to TRBD1. Germline V gene data show CDR1 as MDHEN and CDR2 as SYDVKM. The CDR3 is 16 amino acids. J lost 8 bases, V lost 5 bases, and 12 bases had no gene match. The CDR3 bases are TGTGCCAGCAGTACCACCGGGACAGGGAAGCCAGAAAAACTGTTTTTT. Amino acids: CASSTTGTGKPEKLFF.

This clonotype was observed at least ten times. The rearrangement uses TRBV12-3 or TRBV12-4 and TRBJ2-3; possibly TRBD1 or TRBD2 for D (6 bases each). Trimming took off 3 bases at V and 8 bases at J, with 12 bases between the two ends. This CDR3 comprises 13 residues. CDR3 bases: TGTGCCAGCAGTTTGGAGTCGGGGGCTACGCAGTATTTT. This gives the protein CASSLESGATQYF.

In its sample, this clonotype was seen many times. The J gene is TRBJ2-7, the V gene TRBV20-1, with D maybe TRBD2 (6 bases). The germline V and J ends were trimmed by 6 bases and 3 bases, with 21 bases remaining between them. The germline V gene has CDR1 DFQATT and CDR2 SNEGSKA (reference sequence). This CDR3 is 15 amino acids long. The CDR3 spells CSAEAPSEGHYEQYF. The DNA for the CDR3 is TGCAGTGCCGAAGCCCCTAGCGAGGGTCACTACGAGCAGTACTTC.

In this sample, this clonotype turned up many times. CDR3 amino acids: CASSIDHGTRINYGYTF. The CDR3 nucleotides are TGTGCCAGTAGTATAGACCACGGGACAAGGATTAACTATGGCTACACCTTC. The chain recombines TRBV19 with TRBJ1-2, with D possibly TRBD1 on 6 matching bases. The V end was cut by 0 bases, the J end by 1 base, with 15 bases between. The CDR3 sequence is 17 residues long. The germline V gene has CDR1 LNHDA and CDR2 SQIVND (reference sequence). The whole variable domain, remainder taken from reference TRBV19 and TRBJ1-2, is DGGITQSPKYLFRKEGQNVTLSCEQNLNHDAMYWYRQDPGQGLRLIYYSQIVNDFQKGDIAEGYSVSREKKESFPLTVTSAQKNPTAFYLCASSIDHGTRINYGYTFGSGTRLTVV.

This clonotype was detected ten times or more. Here the CDR3 reads CASSGDGSYEQYF. The CDR3 coding sequence is TGTGCCAGCTCCGGGGACGGCTCCTACGAGCAGTACTTC. The J gene is TRBJ2-7, the V gene TRBV18, with D perhaps given as TRBD1 or TRBD2 (5 bases each). Germline CDR1 is KGHSH and CDR2 is LQKENI. The CDR3 is 13 residues long. V lost 6 bases and J 0 bases, leaving 9 bases between the germline ends.

There are a few counts of this clonotype. The chain couples TRBV5-5 to TRBJ1-5; TRBD1 is a possible D gene (6 bases). CDR1 and CDR2 from the germline V gene are SGHKS and YYEKEE (reference sequence). Trimming took off 3 bases at V and 6 bases at J, with 19 bases between the two ends. The CDR3 length is 16 residues. The CDR3 DNA follows: TGTGCCAGCAGCTCCGGACAGAGAACCTTAGGTCAGCCCCAGCATTTT. As protein: CASSSGQRTLGQPQHF.

This clonotype was detected ten times or more. This chain uses TRBV7-8 with TRBJ2-1, with TRBD2 matching 10 bases. This CDR3 has 16 residues. The J segment lost 6 bases and the V segment lost 5 bases, leaving 10 bases of the junction unmatched. Germline assignment: CDR1 SGHVS and CDR2 FQNEAQ. CDR3 protein: CASSPRAGGPGNEQFF. CDR3 DNA: TGTGCCAGCAGCCCCAGAGCGGGAGGGCCGGGCAATGAGCAGTTCTTC.

As concerns this clonotype: One end of the junction does not line up with germline, which may come from a read error. The J gene is TRBJ2-2, the V gene TRBV6-9; TRBD2 matches 9 bases. Germline-derived CDR1 and CDR2 are MNHGY and SVAAGI. The CDR3 is made up of 13 amino acids. The CDR3 protein is CASLAGEGGELFF. CDR3 sequence (DNA): TGCGCCAGCTTAGCGGGAGAGGGCGGGGAGCTGTTTTTT.

This clonotype was detected only a few times. The chain combines TRBV5-1 with TRBJ1-5; D unresolved. Trimming took 0 bases from V and 0 from J, leaving 7 bases between them. Germline assignment: CDR1 SGHRS and CDR2 YFSETQ. The CDR3 loop spans 15 amino acids. The CDR3 protein is CASSLEPDSNQPQHF. The CDR3 nucleotides are TGCGCCAGCAGCTTGGAGCCCGATAGCAATCAGCCCCAGCATTTT.

The J gene is TRBJ2-7, the V gene TRBV20-1; D gene uncertain. V was clipped by 0 bases and J by 3 bases, with 12 bases between them. The germline V gene encodes CDR1 DFQATT and CDR2 SNEGSKA (reference sequence). CDR3 length: 14 residues. The CDR3 region is CSARDASRGYEQYF. Written as DNA, the CDR3 is TGCAGTGCTAGAGACGCGAGCAGAGGCTACGAGCAGTACTTC.

In this sample, this clonotype turned up many times. This sequence joins TRBV6-1 and TRBJ2-7, with 8 positions matching TRBD1. Looked up from germline, CDR1 is MNHNS and CDR2 is SASEGT. The CDR3 totals 15 residues. The ends lost 5 bases at V and 0 bases at J; junction bases unmatched: 6. Here the CDR3 reads CASSSGGQGSYEQYF. The CDR3 nucleotides read TGTGCCAGCAGTTCCGGAGGACAGGGCTCCTACGAGCAGTACTTC.

This clonotype appeared many times. The gene calls are TRBV20-1 and TRBJ1-5; no clear D gene. The V gene lost 3 bases and the J gene lost 4 bases, with 7 bases spanning the gap. Germline loops: CDR1 DFQATT, CDR2 SNEGSKA (reference sequence). CDR3 size: 12 residues. The CDR3 loop is CSASSGNQPQHF. Here the CDR3 DNA reads TGCAGTGCTAGTTCCGGGAATCAGCCCCAGCATTTT.

This clonotype has ten or more counts. The chain employs TRBV11-1 and TRBJ2-7; 7 nucleotides line up with TRBD2. This CDR3 has 16 amino acids. J gave up 5 bases and V 5 bases, and 15 bases lay outside the gene matches. Germline CDR1 SGHAT, CDR2 FQDESV (reference sequence). Written as DNA, the CDR3 is TGTGCCAGCAGCCGCCCGTCCGGGGCAGGGAGGGACGAGCAGTACTTC. Translating gives CASSRPSGAGRDEQYF.